These 26 T cell receptor beta chains originate from one sample sequenced in a study of cytomegalovirus exposure and HLA in healthy donors. PCR employed 60 Vbeta and 13 Jbeta primers. The protocol was immunoSEQ multiplex PCR, while the TCRdb copy is restricted to in-frame clones and leaves out a portion. This table holds around 160,000 clones, roughly four fifths found once. Sequenced input: PBMCs. The receptors derive from a man aged 35-49 years in good health and CMV-seropositive.

This sequence joins TRBV19 and TRBJ2-2, with D possibly matching TRBD2 (7 bases). The CDR3 covers 14 residues. Germline assignment: CDR1 LNHDA and CDR2 SQIVND (reference sequence). The CDR3 here is CAAGARGANGELFF. The CDR3 nucleotides read TGTGCGGCCGGCGCTCGGGGGGCGAACGGGGAGCTGTTTTTT.

The chain recombines TRBV7-2 with TRBJ2-7, with a tentative D call TRBD2 (6 bases). Trimming removed 4 bases from V and 3 bases from J, with 19 bases in between. The CDR3 has 16 amino acids. The germline CDR1 and CDR2 sequences are SGHTA and FQGNSA. CDR3 protein: CASSSKAVSGNYEQYF. CDR3 nucleotide sequence: TGTGCCAGCAGCTCCAAGGCCGTTAGCGGTAACTACGAGCAGTACTTC. Full variable domain (outside the CDR3, taken from reference TRBV7-2 and TRBJ2-7): GAGVSQSPSNKVTEKGKDVELRCDPISGHTALYWYRQSLGQGLEFLIYFQGNSAPDKSGLPSDRFSAERTGGSVSTLTIQRTQQEDSAVYLCASSSKAVSGNYEQYFGPGTRLTVT.

The V gene is TRBV7-9, the J gene TRBJ1-1, with TRBD1 matching over 8 bases. This CDR3 spans 14 amino acids. Trimming cost V 3 bases and J 5 bases; bases outside gene matches: 5. Germline V gives CDR1 SEHNR, CDR2 FQNEAQ (reference sequence). CDR3 nucleotide sequence: TGTGCCAGCAGCTTGCGACAGGGGATGACTGAAGCTTTCTTT. It codes for CASSLRQGMTEAFF.

This clone appeared once. This chain joins TRBV19 and TRBJ2-7; no definite D call. Germline lookup yields CDR1 LNHDA and CDR2 SQIVND (reference sequence). Trimming took off 3 bases at V and 4 bases at J, with 4 bases between the two ends. The CDR3 spans 11 residues. In nucleotides, the CDR3 is TGTGCCAGTAGTATCCTTTACGAGCAGTACTTC. Translated, it gives CASSILYEQYF.

Here the CDR3 DNA reads TGTGCCAGCAGCGTTGCAGGGGGCGCGAACACCGGGGAGCTGTTTTTT. The encoded protein is CASSVAGGANTGELFF. The chain has TRBV9 and TRBJ2-2, with TRBD1 matching 8 bases. V dropped 2 bases and J dropped 0; count of bases not matched to a gene: 3. The CDR3 consists of 16 residues. From germline, CDR1 is SGDLS and CDR2 YYNGEE.

The chain combines TRBV5-1 with TRBJ1-6; D is possibly TRBD1 (6 bases). Germline V CDR1 and CDR2: SGHRS, YFSETQ. Trimming removed 2 bases at V and 10 bases at J, with 16 bases between. The CDR3 contains 15 residues. The CDR3 here is CASSFAGADGSPLHF. CDR3 coding DNA: TGCGCCAGCAGCTTCGCGGGGGCCGATGGGTCACCCCTCCACTTT.

This chain uses TRBV27 with TRBJ2-2, with 12 bases identical to TRBD2. Germline-derived CDR1 and CDR2 are MNHEY and SMNVEV (reference sequence). The CDR3 has 17 residues. Trimming cost V 7 bases and J 7 bases; bases outside gene matches: 13. CDR3 region: CASTTTPSGRAGGELFF. CDR3 DNA sequence: TGTGCCAGCACAACCACCCCTAGCGGGAGGGCCGGCGGGGAGCTGTTTTTT.

The V gene is TRBV25-1, the J gene TRBJ2-5; 10 bases agree with TRBD1. Germline CDR1 is MGHDK and CDR2 is SYGVNS. V dropped 7 bases and J dropped 5; count of bases not matched to a gene: 7. The CDR3 length is 14 residues. The CDR3 DNA follows: TGTGCCAGCACATCCAGGACAGGGGGGGAGACCCAGTACTTC. It specifies CASTSRTGGETQYF.

V is TRBV7-6 and J is TRBJ2-5, with D possibly matching TRBD2 (7 bases). The ends were cut back, 2 bases at V and 2 bases at J, with 12 bases in the middle. This CDR3 comprises 15 residues. Germline loops: CDR1 SGHVS, CDR2 FNYEAQ. CDR3 bases: TGTGCCAGCAGCTTATTTGCGGGGGCGCAAGAGACCCAGTACTTC. Encoded protein: CASSLFAGAQETQYF.

The V gene is TRBV15, the J gene TRBJ2-3, with a possible D match to TRBD1 (6 bases). Germline V CDR1 and CDR2: LNHNV, YYDKDF (reference sequence). The CDR3 covers 15 residues. V lost 0 bases to trimming and J lost 5 bases, with 12 bases between them. The CDR3 DNA reads as TGTGCCACCAGCAGAGAAGAGGGGGATCTAGATACGCAGTATTTT. This encodes CATSREEGDLDTQYF.

The table lists this clone with a few counts. The chain recombines TRBV2 with TRBJ1-5; 7 nucleotides line up with TRBD1. This CDR3 has 14 residues. The ends lost 3 bases at V and 7 bases at J; junction bases unmatched: 6. Germline V gene data show CDR1 as SNHLY and CDR2 as FYNNEI. The CDR3 loop is CASSDDRARQPQHF. The CDR3 nucleotides are TGTGCCAGCAGTGACGACAGGGCGAGGCAGCCCCAGCATTTT.

The V and J genes are TRBV6-6 and TRBJ2-3; D might be TRBD2 (5 bases). V was cut by 6 bases and J by 2 bases, with 9 bases left in between. This CDR3 has 13 amino acids. Germline V lookup: CDR1 MNHNY, CDR2 SVGAGI (reference sequence). For the CDR3, the DNA is TGTGCCAGCAGAGGACTGTACACAGATACGCAGTATTTT. Translating it yields CASRGLYTDTQYF.

The CDR3 nucleotides read TGTGCCAGCAGCTCCAGGGGGCCCGCCTCTGGAAACACCATATATTTT. This gives the protein CASSSRGPASGNTIYF. The V gene is TRBV5-4, the J gene TRBJ1-3, with 8 bases matching TRBD1. Unmatched junction bases numbered 5, after V lost 3 bases and J lost 0 bases. The CDR3 contains 16 residues. The germline gives CDR1 SGHNT, CDR2 YYREEE (reference sequence).

The V call is TRBV7-2, the J call TRBJ1-2; D is uncertain. The CDR3 sequence is 16 residues long. The V end was cut by 3 bases, the J end by 1 base, with 15 bases between. Germline assignment: CDR1 SGHTA and CDR2 FQGNSA. Written as DNA, the CDR3 is TGTGCCAGCAGCTTCTGGCACCGCCCAAATAACTATGGCTACACCTTC. Protein product: CASSFWHRPNNYGYTF.

CDR3 loop: CASKRAPGPNEQFF. As DNA, the CDR3 is TGTGCCAGTAAGAGGGCCCCCGGACCGAATGAGCAGTTCTTC. The rearrangement links TRBV19 to TRBJ2-1, with D possibly TRBD2 on 5 matching bases. The V gene's germline CDR1 is LNHDA and CDR2 SQIVND (reference sequence). CDR3 size: 14 residues. Deletions cut 7 bases from V and 7 bases from J, with 17 bases between.

This chain connects TRBV7-2 to TRBJ2-7; 7 nucleotides align to TRBD2. Germline V gene sequence: CDR1 SGHTA, CDR2 FQGNSA. This CDR3 is built from 15 residues. V trimming: 2 bases; J trimming: 6 bases; junction bases outside the gene matches: 10. CDR3 nucleotides: TGTGCCAGCAGCTTACAGGTGGGAGGGCCGGGCGAGCAGTACTTC. Translating it yields CASSLQVGGPGEQYF.

This clone was picked up one time. This chain uses TRBV6-5 with TRBJ2-4; 15 bases line up with TRBD2. Germline trimming cut 6 bases from V and 7 bases from J; bases unmatched to any gene: 4. Germline assignment: CDR1 MNHEY and CDR2 SVGAGI. The CDR3 covers 15 residues. CDR3 nucleotide sequence: TGTGCCAGCAGGGGACTAGCGGGAGGAGGCAACATTCAGTACTTC. Protein product: CASRGLAGGGNIQYF.

This chain joins TRBV27 and TRBJ2-1, with 12 nucleotides matching TRBD2. The trim removed 5 bases at V and 4 bases at J, leaving 6 bases unmatched. The CDR3 is 16 residues long. Germline-derived CDR1 and CDR2 are MNHEY and SMNVEV (reference sequence). This CDR3 is CASSTSGRKNYNEQFF. The CDR3 region has the DNA TGTGCCAGCAGTACTAGCGGGAGGAAAAATTACAATGAGCAGTTCTTC.

This clone was seen more than once but under ten times. The rearrangement links TRBV27 to TRBJ1-2; 8 bases fit TRBD1. The V segment lost 6 bases and the J segment 9 bases; nucleotides outside the gene matches: 15. Germline CDR1 and CDR2: MNHEY and SMNVEV (reference sequence). This CDR3 region has 15 residues. The CDR3 region has the DNA TGTGCCAGCAGCCCGACCTGGGACAGGACCTTACGCTACACCTTC. Translation gives CASSPTWDRTLRYTF.

The chain links TRBV2 to TRBJ2-1; tentatively, D is TRBD1 (6 bases). The CDR3 is made up of 15 amino acids. The V end was cut by 6 bases, the J end by 9 bases, with 21 bases between. Germline CDR1 is SNHLY and CDR2 is FYNNEI. The CDR3 is CASRTLDSRGGEQFF. The CDR3 coding sequence is TGTGCCAGCAGAACCCTGGACTCCCGAGGGGGTGAGCAGTTCTTC. The full variable domain, with the rest looked up from reference TRBV2 and TRBJ2-1, is EPEVTQTPSHQVTQMGQEVILRCVPISNHLYFYWYRQILGQKVEFLVSFYNNEISEKSEIFDDQFSVERPDGSNFTLKIRSTKLEDSAMYFCASRTLDSRGGEQFFGPGTRLTVL.

The chain has TRBV7-8 and TRBJ2-7, with TRBD1 identical over 10 bases. The CDR3 sequence is 13 residues long. Germline CDR1 SGHVS, CDR2 FQNEAQ. V trimming: 0 bases; J trimming: 9 bases; junction bases outside the gene matches: 2. The CDR3 bases are TGTGCCAGCAGCTTAGCAGGACAGGGGGGGCAGTACTTC. As protein: CASSLAGQGGQYF.

This sequence joins TRBV5-6 and TRBJ2-3; possible D gene TRBD2, 5 bases. The CDR3 consists of 15 residues. The V end lost 2 bases, the J end lost 2 bases, and 12 bases lay between the germline ends. Germline V lookup: CDR1 SGHDT, CDR2 YYEEEE. CDR3 bases: TGTGCCAGCAGCTTCCGAAGGAGGAACACAGATACGCAGTATTTT. Amino acids: CASSFRRRNTDTQYF.

V and J are TRBV14 and TRBJ2-5; 8 bases fit TRBD2. The CDR3 sequence is 17 residues long. V shed 4 bases, J shed 1 base, and the junction held 11 bases outside the gene matches. Germline V lookup: CDR1 SGHDN, CDR2 FVKESK. This CDR3 is CASSPTLLAGVQETQYF. CDR3 coding DNA: TGTGCCAGCAGCCCCACGCTCCTAGCGGGCGTCCAAGAGACCCAGTACTTC. Based on the CDR3 plus reference TRBV14 and TRBJ2-5, the full variable domain is EAGVTQFPSHSVIEKGQTVTLRCDPISGHDNLYWYRRVMGKEIKFLLHFVKESKQDESGMPNNRFLAERTGGTYSTLKVQPAELEDSGVYFCASSPTLLAGVQETQYFGPGTRLLVL.

The chain has TRBV5-4 and TRBJ2-5, with D tentatively TRBD2 (6 bases). This CDR3 region has 12 residues. Trimming shortened V by 3 bases and J by 5 bases, and 8 bases separated the two germline ends. Per germline, CDR1 SGHNT and CDR2 YYREEE (reference sequence). CDR3: CASSYRGETQYF. The CDR3 region has the DNA TGTGCCAGCAGCTACCGGGGGGAGACCCAGTACTTC.

This chain links TRBV6-5 with TRBJ1-1; D may be TRBD1 (5 bases). CDR1 and CDR2 from the germline V gene are MNHEY and SVGAGI. The CDR3 covers 16 residues. Trimming removed 2 bases at V and 7 bases at J, with 20 bases between. CDR3: CASSYGANPSPGEAFF. CDR3 nucleotide sequence: TGTGCCAGCAGTTACGGGGCTAACCCTTCCCCCGGTGAAGCTTTCTTT.

The chain uses TRBV10-3 and TRBJ2-7, with D possibly being TRBD2 (7 bases). The CDR3 covers 19 residues. Trimming removed 6 bases at V and 3 bases at J, with 30 bases between. Germline V gene lookup returns CDR1 ENHRY and CDR2 SYGVKD. CDR3 bases: TGTGCCATCAGCCCTGGGGGGGCGCAGTCCGAAAAAGTCCGCTACGAGCAGTACTTC. Its translation: CAISPGGAQSEKVRYEQYF.